This entry concerns a single TCR beta chain. The antigen it binds to is not known. There are no base qualities to consult, and no much larger clone falls within one base. These data come from a study of cytomegalovirus exposure and HLA in healthy donors (dated by TCRdb to about 2017). In terms of the full investigation: According to a later analysis, one platform produced both the 110 or so validation repertoires and the roughly 660 repertoires of the first cohort. To predict cytomegalovirus infection status, the study combined high-throughput TCR immunosequencing, statistical association of individual TCRs with disease status, and machine learning. The study was designed to test whether signatures of past pathogen exposure could be identified by cataloging public T cell receptors. A separate validation cohort of about 110 different subjects was used in addition to the 666-subject first cohort. Summary of the overall study and its limitations: Cytomegalovirus status was reported to be diagnosed by the classifier with high specificity and sensitivity in both the original and validation cohorts. In vitro tests confirmed that a few of the cytomegalovirus-associated TCR beta chains recognize cytomegalovirus antigens. It was suggested by the authors that the approach could potentially be generalized to other disease states and immunological phenotypes. A later analysis lacked HLA typing for the validation cohort, so it scored co-occurrence in that cohort across all 120 repertoires. A total of roughly 160 TCR beta chains were listed by the study as associated with cytomegalovirus. Most TCR sequences were seen in very few donors, while some public TCRs were found in many individuals. In a later analysis, TCRs clustered in the first cohort were found to also tend to co-occur in the roughly 130 validation repertoires, with about 94% of cluster scores above 0.

The donors belonged to the validation cohort of around 130 subjects, which was separate from the 666-subject first cohort. The germline V gene provides CDR1 SGDLS and CDR2 YYNGEE. There are 15 amino acids in the CDR3, from cysteine to phenylalanine inclusive. Of all the DNA, just the CDR3 is kept, 45 bases in frame from base 1. V and J are truncated by 0 bases and 5 bases respectively, leaving an intervening sequence of 14 bases. Libraries were constructed by the immunoSEQ multiplex PCR assay. As for how the authors treated the data: A statistical classification framework was developed to diagnose cytomegalovirus status using the catalog of TCR beta chain sequences. TCRdb holds this immuneACCESS table with in-frame rearrangements only. Some clones are missing; in checked studies, unresolved V genes explain under half, and the rest has no known cause. The D gene and trimming were derived from the DNA, and the V and J assignments and clone size from that table. The sample table records under 250,000 clones; 85% to 95% of these occur just once. Approximately 0.99% of the sample is taken by the ten largest.

Sequencing was done on a sample of PBMCs. The receptor was derived from a woman younger than 35 in good health and CMV-seronegative. The chain is made from TRBV9 and TRBJ2-5, with no reliable assignment of the D segment. The CDR3 region reads CASSVEGGRGETQYF. The DNA is TGTGCCAGCAGCGTAGAAGGCGGTAGAGGTGAGACCCAGTACTTC.